The TCR beta chain described here comes from a study of shared clonotypes between healthy human individuals. General observations from the study: A handful of donors showed sharing of approximately 5% of naive CD4 clonotypes.

Of note for this clone: Its specificity is not known.

The table came from immunoSEQ multiplex PCR; TCRdb's copy has only in-frame clones and leaves some out. Among about 2.1 million clones listed, 85% to 95% were seen once. This CDR3 is 12 amino acids long. The ends lost 3 bases at V and 7 bases at J; junction bases unmatched: 0. The germline V gene encodes CDR1 SGDLS and CDR2 YYNGEE. Naive CD8 cells lacked CD45RO and underwent positive selection for CCR7, leaving out terminally differentiated effector memory CD45RA+ cells. All donors were Caucasian adults living in Nashville, Tennessee. The sequence was collected from a man aged 18 to 30 in good health. Some clones in this sample may be carry-over from other donors' samples. The rearrangement uses TRBV9 and TRBJ2-1, with 8 bases aligning to TRBD1. The sequenced sample was naive CD8+ T cells from PBMCs. For the CDR3, the DNA is TGTGCCAGCAGCGACAGGGGGAATGAGCAGTTCTTC. The encoded protein is CASSDRGNEQFF.